This T cell receptor beta chain came from a study of OX40 agonist ivuxolimab in advanced cancers. V lost 3 bases to trimming and J lost 1 base; unmatched junction nucleotides: 7. The CDR3 covers 15 residues. Germline V lookup: CDR1 GTSNPN, CDR2 SVGIG (reference sequence). The data were produced by immunoSEQ multiplex PCR, yet TCRdb's version contains in-frame clones alone and is incomplete. The table lists about 66,000 clones, 88% of them singletons. This sequence was found in an adult with an advanced solid tumor such as melanoma, head and neck, liver or kidney cancer. This chain joins TRBV30 and TRBJ2-3; 7 nucleotides match TRBD2. The source material was CD4+ or CD8+ T cells sorted from blood, sampled in a trial of the OX40 agonist ivuxolimab. CDR3 coding DNA: TGTGCCTGGAGCCGGGGCCGGGGGGGCACAGATACGCAGTATTTT. This gives the protein CAWSRGRGGTDTQYF.